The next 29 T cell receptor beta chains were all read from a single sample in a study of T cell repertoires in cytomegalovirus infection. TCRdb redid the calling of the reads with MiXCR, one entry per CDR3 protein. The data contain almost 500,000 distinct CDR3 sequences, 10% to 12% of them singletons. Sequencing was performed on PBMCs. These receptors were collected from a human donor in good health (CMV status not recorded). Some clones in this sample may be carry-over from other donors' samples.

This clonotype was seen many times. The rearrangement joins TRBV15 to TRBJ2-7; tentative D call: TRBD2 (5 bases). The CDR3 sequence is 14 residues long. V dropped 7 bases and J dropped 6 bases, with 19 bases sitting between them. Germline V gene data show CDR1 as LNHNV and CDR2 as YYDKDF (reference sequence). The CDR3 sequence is CATTLKKGVREQYF. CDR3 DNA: TGTGCCACCACCCTAAAGAAGGGAGTCCGCGAGCAGTACTTC.

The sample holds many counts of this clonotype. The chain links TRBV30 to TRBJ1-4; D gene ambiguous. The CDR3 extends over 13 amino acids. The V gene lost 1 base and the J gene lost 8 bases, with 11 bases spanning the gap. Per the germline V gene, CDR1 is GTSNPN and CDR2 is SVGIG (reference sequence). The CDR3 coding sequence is TGTGCCTGGAGTGCCATTGAAGGGGAAAAACTGTTTTTT. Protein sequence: CAWSAIEGEKLFF.

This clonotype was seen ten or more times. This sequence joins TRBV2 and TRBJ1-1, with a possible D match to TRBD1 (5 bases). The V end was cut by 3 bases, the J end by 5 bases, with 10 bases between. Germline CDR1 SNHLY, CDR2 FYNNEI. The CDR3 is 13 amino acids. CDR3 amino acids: CASSEGRQTEAFF. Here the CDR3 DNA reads TGTGCCAGCAGTGAGGGGCGGCAGACTGAAGCTTTCTTT.

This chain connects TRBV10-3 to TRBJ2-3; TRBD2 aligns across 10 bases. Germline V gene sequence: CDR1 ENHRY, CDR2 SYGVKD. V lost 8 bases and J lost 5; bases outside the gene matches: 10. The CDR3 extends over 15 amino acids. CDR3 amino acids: CAIGGASGSGDTQYF. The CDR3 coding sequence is TGTGCCATCGGGGGGGCTAGCGGGAGTGGAGATACGCAGTATTTT.

CDR3 residues: CASSPLVSTDTQYF. DNA of the CDR3: TGTGCCAGCTCACCTCTCGTCAGCACAGATACGCAGTATTTT. V gene TRBV18 combines with J gene TRBJ2-3; D is ambiguous. This CDR3 has 14 amino acids. Per germline, CDR1 KGHSH and CDR2 LQKENI. Deletions cut 3 bases from V and 0 bases from J, with 7 bases between. The variable domain in full, completed from reference TRBV18 and TRBJ2-3, reads NAGVMQNPRHLVRRRGQEARLRCSPMKGHSHVYWYRQLPEEGLKFMVYLQKENIIDESGMPKERFSAEFPKEGPSILRIQQVVRGDSAAYFCASSPLVSTDTQYFGPGTRLTVL.

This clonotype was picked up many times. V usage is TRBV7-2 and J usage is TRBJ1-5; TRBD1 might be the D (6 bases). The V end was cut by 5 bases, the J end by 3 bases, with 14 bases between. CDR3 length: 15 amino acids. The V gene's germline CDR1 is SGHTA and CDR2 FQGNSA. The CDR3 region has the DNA TGTGCCAGCAGCCCAACCGGGACAAACAATCAGCCCCAGCATTTT. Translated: CASSPTGTNNQPQHF.

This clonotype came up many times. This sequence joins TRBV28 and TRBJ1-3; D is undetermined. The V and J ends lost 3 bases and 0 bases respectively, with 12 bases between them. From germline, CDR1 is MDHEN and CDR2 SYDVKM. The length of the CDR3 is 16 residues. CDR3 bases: TGTGCCAGCAGTTTCCGCGGGGTGATCTCTGGAAACACCATATATTTT. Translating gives CASSFRGVISGNTIYF.

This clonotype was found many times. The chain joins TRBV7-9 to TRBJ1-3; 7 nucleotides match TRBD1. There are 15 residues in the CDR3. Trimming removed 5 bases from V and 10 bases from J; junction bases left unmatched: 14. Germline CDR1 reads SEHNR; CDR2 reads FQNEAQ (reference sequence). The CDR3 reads CASSRTGATIGTIYF. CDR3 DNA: TGTGCCAGCAGCCGCACAGGGGCTACCATTGGGACCATATATTTT.

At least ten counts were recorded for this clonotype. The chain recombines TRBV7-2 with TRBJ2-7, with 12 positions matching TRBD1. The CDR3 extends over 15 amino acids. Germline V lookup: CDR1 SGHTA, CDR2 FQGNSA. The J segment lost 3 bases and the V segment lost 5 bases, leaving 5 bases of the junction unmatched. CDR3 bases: TGTGCCAGCAGCCCAAGGGACAGGGGGCTCTACGAGCAGTACTTC. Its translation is CASSPRDRGLYEQYF.

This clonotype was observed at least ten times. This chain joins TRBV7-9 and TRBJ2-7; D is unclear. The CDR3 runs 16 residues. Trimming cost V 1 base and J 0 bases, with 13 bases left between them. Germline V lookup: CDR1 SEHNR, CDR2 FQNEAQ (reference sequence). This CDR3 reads CASSLDGPPGSYEQYF. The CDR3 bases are TGTGCCAGCAGCTTAGACGGACCCCCGGGCTCCTACGAGCAGTACTTC. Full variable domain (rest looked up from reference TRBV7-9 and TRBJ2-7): DTGVSQNPRHKITKRGQNVTFRCDPISEHNRLYWYRQTLGQGPEFLTYFQNEAQLEKSRLLSDRFSAERPKGSFSTLEIQRTEQGDSAMYLCASSLDGPPGSYEQYFGPGTRLTVT.

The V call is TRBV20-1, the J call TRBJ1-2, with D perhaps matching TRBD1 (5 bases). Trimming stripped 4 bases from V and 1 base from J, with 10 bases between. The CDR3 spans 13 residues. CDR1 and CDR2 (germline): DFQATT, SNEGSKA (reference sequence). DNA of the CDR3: TGCAGTGCTAACCTCCAGGGTAACTATGGCTACACCTTC. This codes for CSANLQGNYGYTF.

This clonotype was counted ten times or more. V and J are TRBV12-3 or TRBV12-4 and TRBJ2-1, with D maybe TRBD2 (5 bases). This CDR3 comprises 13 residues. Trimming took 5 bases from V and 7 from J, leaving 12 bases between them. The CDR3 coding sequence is TGTGCCAGCAGTCCCGAGGGTCCTAATGAGCAGTTCTTC. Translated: CASSPEGPNEQFF.

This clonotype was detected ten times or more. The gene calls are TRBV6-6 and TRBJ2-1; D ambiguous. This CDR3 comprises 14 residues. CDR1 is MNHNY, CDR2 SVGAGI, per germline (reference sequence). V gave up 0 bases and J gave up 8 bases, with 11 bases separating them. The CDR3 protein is CASSYSGRSDEQFF. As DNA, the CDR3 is TGTGCCAGCAGTTACTCTGGCAGAAGCGATGAGCAGTTCTTC.

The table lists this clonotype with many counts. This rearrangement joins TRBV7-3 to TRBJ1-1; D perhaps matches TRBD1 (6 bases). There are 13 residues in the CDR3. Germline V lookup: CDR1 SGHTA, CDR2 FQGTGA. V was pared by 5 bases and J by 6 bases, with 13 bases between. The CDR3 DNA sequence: TGTGCCAGCAGCCGAACAGGGCACTCTGAAGCTTTCTTT. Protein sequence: CASSRTGHSEAFF.

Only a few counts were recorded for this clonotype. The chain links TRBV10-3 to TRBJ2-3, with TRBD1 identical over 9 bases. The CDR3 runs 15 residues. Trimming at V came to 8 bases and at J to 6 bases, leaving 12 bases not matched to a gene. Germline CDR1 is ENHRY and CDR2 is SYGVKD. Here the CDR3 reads CAIGARDRVVDTQYF. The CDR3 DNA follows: TGTGCCATCGGAGCCAGGGACAGGGTGGTGGATACGCAGTATTTT.

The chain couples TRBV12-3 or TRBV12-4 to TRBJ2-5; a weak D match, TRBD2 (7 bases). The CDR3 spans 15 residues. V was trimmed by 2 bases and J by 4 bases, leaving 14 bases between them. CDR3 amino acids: CASSLYQGRGETQYF. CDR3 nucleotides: TGTGCCAGCAGTTTATACCAGGGGAGGGGAGAGACCCAGTACTTC.

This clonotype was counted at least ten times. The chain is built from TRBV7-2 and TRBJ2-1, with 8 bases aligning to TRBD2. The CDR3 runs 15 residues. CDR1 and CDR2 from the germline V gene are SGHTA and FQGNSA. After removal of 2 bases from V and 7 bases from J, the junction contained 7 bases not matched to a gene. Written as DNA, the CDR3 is TGTGCCAGCAGCTTAAGTAGCGGGGTATATAATGAGCAGTTCTTC. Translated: CASSLSSGVYNEQFF.

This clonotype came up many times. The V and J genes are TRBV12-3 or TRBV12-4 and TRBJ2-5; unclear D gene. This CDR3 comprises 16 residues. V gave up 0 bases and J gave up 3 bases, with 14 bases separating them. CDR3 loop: CASSLALWAGEETQYF. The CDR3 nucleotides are TGTGCCAGCAGTTTAGCGCTGTGGGCTGGGGAAGAGACCCAGTACTTC.

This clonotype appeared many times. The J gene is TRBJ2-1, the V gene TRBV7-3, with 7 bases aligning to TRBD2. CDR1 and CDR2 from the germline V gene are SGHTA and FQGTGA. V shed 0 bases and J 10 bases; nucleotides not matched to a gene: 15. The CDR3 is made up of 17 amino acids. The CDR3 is CASSLTTFGRGRDEQFF. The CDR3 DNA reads TGTGCCAGCAGCTTAACCACCTTCGGGCGGGGGAGAGACGAGCAGTTCTTC.

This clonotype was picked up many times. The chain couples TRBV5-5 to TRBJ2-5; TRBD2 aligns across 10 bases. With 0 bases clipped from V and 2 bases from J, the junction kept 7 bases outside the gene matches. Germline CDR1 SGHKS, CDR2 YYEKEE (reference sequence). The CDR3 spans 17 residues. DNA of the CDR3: TGTGCCAGCAGCTTGGATTTAGCGGGGGGTTATCAAGAGACCCAGTACTTC. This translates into CASSLDLAGGYQETQYF.

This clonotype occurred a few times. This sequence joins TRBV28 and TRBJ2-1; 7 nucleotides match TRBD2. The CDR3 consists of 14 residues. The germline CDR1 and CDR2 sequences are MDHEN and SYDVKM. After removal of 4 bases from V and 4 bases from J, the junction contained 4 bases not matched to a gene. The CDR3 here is CASSSLAEYNEQFF. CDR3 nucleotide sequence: TGTGCCAGCAGTTCCCTAGCGGAGTACAATGAGCAGTTCTTC. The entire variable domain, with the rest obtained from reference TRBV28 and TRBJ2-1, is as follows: DVKVTQSSRYLVKRTGEKVFLECVQDMDHENMFWYRQDPGLGLRLIYFSYDVKMKEKGDIPEGYSVSREKKERFSLILESASTNQTSMYLCASSSLAEYNEQFFGPGTRLTVL.

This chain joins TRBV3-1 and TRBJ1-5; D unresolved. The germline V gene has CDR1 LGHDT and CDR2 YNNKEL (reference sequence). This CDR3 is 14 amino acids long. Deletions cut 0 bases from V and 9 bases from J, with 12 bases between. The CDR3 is CASSQDLVLRPQHF. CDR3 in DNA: TGTGCCAGCAGCCAAGATCTGGTTCTGAGGCCCCAGCATTTT. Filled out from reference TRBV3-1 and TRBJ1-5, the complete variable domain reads DTAVSQTPKYLVTQMGNDKSIKCEQNLGHDTMYWYKQDSKKFLKIMFSYNNKELIINETVPNRFSPKSPDKAHLNLHINSLELGDSAVYFCASSQDLVLRPQHFGDGTRLSIL.

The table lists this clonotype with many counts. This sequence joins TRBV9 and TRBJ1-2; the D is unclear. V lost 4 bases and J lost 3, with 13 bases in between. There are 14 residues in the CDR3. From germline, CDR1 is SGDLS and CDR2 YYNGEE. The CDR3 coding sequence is TGTGCCAGCAGCAAGGGAGAGGCGGACTATGGCTACACCTTC. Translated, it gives CASSKGEADYGYTF.

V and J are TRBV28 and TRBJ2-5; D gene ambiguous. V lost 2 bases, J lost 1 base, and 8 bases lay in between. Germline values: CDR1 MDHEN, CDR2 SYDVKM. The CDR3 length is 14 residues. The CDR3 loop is CASSLIQPQETQYF. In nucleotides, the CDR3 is TGTGCCAGCAGTTTAATACAGCCCCAAGAGACCCAGTACTTC.

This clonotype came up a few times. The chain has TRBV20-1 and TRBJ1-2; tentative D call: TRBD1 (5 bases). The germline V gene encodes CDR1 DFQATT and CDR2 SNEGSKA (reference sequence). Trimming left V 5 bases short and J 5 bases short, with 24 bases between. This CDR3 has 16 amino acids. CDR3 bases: TGCAGTGCTGGGGGGACCGGGAAAATCCAAGGGTATGGCTACACCTTC. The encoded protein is CSAGGTGKIQGYGYTF.

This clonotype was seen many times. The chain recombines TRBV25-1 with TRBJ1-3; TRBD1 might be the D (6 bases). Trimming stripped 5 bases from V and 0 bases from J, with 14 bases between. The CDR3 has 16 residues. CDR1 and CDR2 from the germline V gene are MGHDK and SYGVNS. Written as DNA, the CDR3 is TGTGCCAGCAGTATAGGGACACGCAACTCTGGAAACACCATATATTTT. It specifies CASSIGTRNSGNTIYF.

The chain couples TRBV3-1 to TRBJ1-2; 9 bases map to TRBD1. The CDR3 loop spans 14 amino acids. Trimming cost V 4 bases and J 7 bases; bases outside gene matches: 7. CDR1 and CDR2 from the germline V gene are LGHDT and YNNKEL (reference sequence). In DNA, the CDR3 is TGTGCCAGCAGCCTGACAGGGGGGAGAGCTGGCTACACCTTC. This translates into CASSLTGGRAGYTF. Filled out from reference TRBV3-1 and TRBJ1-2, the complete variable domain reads DTAVSQTPKYLVTQMGNDKSIKCEQNLGHDTMYWYKQDSKKFLKIMFSYNNKELIINETVPNRFSPKSPDKAHLNLHINSLELGDSAVYFCASSLTGGRAGYTFGSGTRLTVV.

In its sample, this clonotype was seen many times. The CDR3 protein is CASSLATGRRTDSPLHF. The CDR3 DNA reads TGTGCCAGCAGCTTAGCTACAGGCCGGCGTACAGATTCACCCCTCCACTTT. V usage is TRBV7-2 and J usage is TRBJ1-6; the D gene is possibly TRBD1 (5 bases). CDR1 SGHTA and CDR2 FQGNSA come from the germline V gene. The CDR3 has 17 amino acids. Trimming pared 0 bases from V and 8 bases from J, leaving 17 bases between.

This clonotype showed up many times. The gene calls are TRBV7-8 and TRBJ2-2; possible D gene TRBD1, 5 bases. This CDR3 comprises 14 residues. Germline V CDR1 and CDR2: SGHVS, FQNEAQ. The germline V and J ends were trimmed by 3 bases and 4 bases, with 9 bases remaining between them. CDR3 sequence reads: CASSLQGTTGELFF. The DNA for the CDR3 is TGTGCCAGCAGCTTGCAGGGTACCACCGGGGAGCTGTTTTTT.